One TCR beta chain is described in this entry. V shed 5 bases and J shed 7 bases, with 15 bases lying between them. The CDR3 contains 13 residues. In the source study's methods: Amplification with reference gene primers provided the estimates of nucleated cell counts. Clones were sequenced by immunoSEQ multiplex PCR, and TCRdb holds only the in-frame ones, with some missing. From that table come the V and J calls and clone size; the DNA was used to work out D and trimming. Altogether about 280,000 clones are present, 75% to 90% being singletons, with the ten largest covering 2.2%. The data are from a study of blood T cell repertoires in COVID-19. On the study more broadly: From the United States, Italy and Spain came samples of acute and convalescent COVID-19.

Input material: peripheral blood. The sequence derives from a man in his fifties with acute or convalescent COVID-19. The V call is TRBV12-3 or TRBV12-4, the J call TRBJ2-7, with D possibly being TRBD1 (6 bases). In DNA form, the CDR3 reads TGTGCCAGCAGTCCCAGGGGCCGGGGTGAGCAGTACTTC. Protein: CASSPRGRGEQYF.